These 19 T cell receptor beta chains were sequenced from one sample in a study of T cell responses to AZD1222 COVID-19 vaccine. Repertoires were generated with immunoSEQ multiplex PCR, while TCRdb's copy carries only in-frame clones and drops some. The data contain more than 85,000 clones, approximately 84% of them singletons. Sequences were derived from peripheral blood, sampled on day 0 of AZD1222 vaccination. Receptors were obtained from an adult in good health.

The rearrangement links TRBV7-6 to TRBJ1-3; 10 nucleotides align to TRBD1. Germline V gene lookup returns CDR1 SGHVS and CDR2 FNYEAQ. CDR3 length equals 17 residues. V was clipped by 6 bases and J by 2 bases; unmatched bases: 10. The CDR3 sequence: CASRRTGTGVAGNTIYF. The CDR3 DNA sequence: TGTGCCAGCAGACGCACCGGGACAGGGGTTGCTGGAAACACCATATATTTT.

This chain joins TRBV20-1 and TRBJ2-1; TRBD2 matches 11 bases. The CDR3 has 15 amino acids. CDR1 DFQATT and CDR2 SNEGSKA come from the germline V gene (reference sequence). Unmatched junction bases numbered 9, after V lost 3 bases and J lost 8 bases. The chain's CDR3 is CSASRTSGSADEQFF. The CDR3 DNA sequence: TGCAGTGCTAGTCGAACTAGCGGGAGTGCGGATGAGCAGTTCTTC.

The rearrangement uses TRBV20-1 and TRBJ2-7; the D gene is possibly TRBD2 (5 bases). In germline, CDR1 is DFQATT, CDR2 SNEGSKA (reference sequence). The CDR3 contains 13 residues. The V end was cut by 3 bases, the J end by 0 bases, with 9 bases between. CDR3 protein: CSASRTGSYEQYF. The CDR3 nucleotides are TGCAGTGCTAGTAGGACTGGCTCCTACGAGCAGTACTTC.

The V and J genes are TRBV15 and TRBJ2-5; D might be TRBD2 (7 bases). V lost 5 bases and J 2 bases, leaving 21 bases between the germline ends. In germline, CDR1 is LNHNV, CDR2 YYDKDF (reference sequence). The length of the CDR3 is 17 residues. In DNA, the CDR3 is TGTGCCACCAGCCCGGGGGGCGCCAGCGAAACACAAGAGACCCAGTACTTC. This gives the protein CATSPGGASETQETQYF.

This chain uses TRBV29-1 with TRBJ2-3; TRBD2 aligns across 15 bases. The CDR3 length is 18 residues. The germline V gene encodes CDR1 SQVTM and CDR2 ANQGSEA. V lost 4 bases, J lost 2 bases, and 10 bases stayed unmatched. The CDR3: CSVVGTSGGIASTDTQYF. CDR3 bases: TGCAGCGTTGTCGGGACTAGCGGGGGGATCGCGTCCACAGATACGCAGTATTTT.

J is TRBJ2-1 and V is TRBV10-3, with TRBD2 matching over 13 bases. Trimming took 10 bases from V and 6 from J; bases not matched to a gene: 3. The germline V gene encodes CDR1 ENHRY and CDR2 SYGVKD. The CDR3 is 13 residues long. As DNA, the CDR3 is TGTGCCAACGGACTAGCGGGAGCCAATGAGCAGTTCTTC. Amino acids: CANGLAGANEQFF.

The rearrangement uses TRBV6-5 and TRBJ1-1; 9 positions agree with TRBD1. CDR3 size: 15 residues. Germline values: CDR1 MNHEY, CDR2 SVGAGI. After removal of 4 bases from V and 9 bases from J, the junction contained 12 bases not matched to a gene. CDR3 in amino acids: CASSSYGQGSKKAFF. In DNA, the CDR3 is TGTGCCAGCAGTTCATACGGACAGGGGAGTAAAAAAGCTTTCTTT.

The CDR3 spells CASSGTGASDTQYF. The CDR3 DNA reads TGTGCCAGCAGCGGGACAGGGGCATCAGATACGCAGTATTTT. This chain links TRBV7-3 with TRBJ2-3; 10 bases fit TRBD1. The junction had 3 bases not matched to a gene; V was cut back by 5 bases and J by 4 bases. In germline, CDR1 is SGHTA, CDR2 FQGTGA. The CDR3 consists of 14 residues.

J is TRBJ1-2 and V is TRBV13, with TRBD1 as a possible D gene (5 bases). Trimming left V 3 bases short and J 2 bases short, with 13 bases between. This CDR3 spans 15 amino acids. CDR1 is PRHDT and CDR2 is FYEKMQ in the germline V gene (reference sequence). The CDR3 coding sequence is TGTGCCAGCAGCTTGGAGGTACGGGGGAACTATGGCTACACCTTC. It translates to CASSLEVRGNYGYTF.

The chain has TRBV19 and TRBJ2-3, with 14 bases lining up with TRBD2. Germline V gene sequence: CDR1 LNHDA, CDR2 SQIVND (reference sequence). The CDR3 has 18 amino acids. After removal of 1 base from V and 2 bases from J, the junction contained 5 bases not matched to a gene. CDR3 residues: CASSIGLAGGLDTDTQYF. The CDR3 DNA reads TGTGCCAGTAGTATAGGACTAGCGGGGGGGCTCGACACAGATACGCAGTATTTT.

The chain employs TRBV6-5 and TRBJ1-1, with D maybe TRBD1 (5 bases). The CDR3 is 15 amino acids. V lost 3 bases and J lost 1, with 12 bases in between. Germline V gene lookup returns CDR1 MNHEY and CDR2 SVGAGI. This CDR3 reads CASSYFGGGNTEAFF. The DNA of the CDR3 is TGTGCCAGCAGTTATTTTGGGGGGGGGAACACTGAAGCTTTCTTT.

The V call is TRBV19, the J call TRBJ1-6, with 11 bases fitting TRBD1. After removal of 5 bases from V and 9 bases from J, the junction contained 3 bases not matched to a gene. CDR1 is LNHDA and CDR2 is SQIVND in the germline V gene (reference sequence). The CDR3 extends over 14 amino acids. DNA for the CDR3: TGTGCCAGTAGTCCGGACAGGGGGCGTTCACCCCTCCACTTT. Its protein product is CASSPDRGRSPLHF. The entire variable domain, with the rest obtained from reference TRBV19 and TRBJ1-6, is as follows: DGGITQSPKYLFRKEGQNVTLSCEQNLNHDAMYWYRQDPGQGLRLIYYSQIVNDFQKGDIAEGYSVSREKKESFPLTVTSAQKNPTAFYLCASSPDRGRSPLHFGNGTRLTVT.

The chain links TRBV28 to TRBJ2-6; maybe TRBD1 (5 bases). Germline V gives CDR1 MDHEN, CDR2 SYDVKM. There are 17 residues in the CDR3. V lost 4 bases and J 0 bases, leaving 13 bases between the germline ends. CDR3 DNA sequence: TGTGCCAGCAGTTCTCAGGGCTATTCCTCTGGGGCCAACGTCCTGACTTTC. Translation: CASSSQGYSSGANVLTF.

CDR3 coding DNA: TGTGCCAGCAGTTTGAGTTTAGGAGGCACCATATATTTT. Its protein is CASSLSLGGTIYF. The rearrangement uses TRBV28 and TRBJ1-3; D uncertain. The CDR3 contains 13 residues. V lost 3 bases and J 9 bases, leaving 12 bases between the germline ends. Germline CDR1 and CDR2: MDHEN and SYDVKM.

The chain is built from TRBV7-9 and TRBJ1-4; D not resolved. This CDR3 spans 15 amino acids. The V end lost 5 bases, the J end lost 5 bases, and 15 bases lay between the germline ends. Germline assignment: CDR1 SEHNR and CDR2 FQNEAQ (reference sequence). CDR3 bases: TGTGCCAGCAGCCTTTCCAACACGCAGAATGAAAAACTGTTTTTT. This encodes CASSLSNTQNEKLFF.

The table lists this clone with a count of one. This chain links TRBV20-1 with TRBJ2-1; 10 positions match TRBD2. CDR1 and CDR2 (germline): DFQATT, SNEGSKA (reference sequence). The CDR3 contains 17 residues. V was clipped by 3 bases and J by 7 bases; unmatched bases: 15. The CDR3 sequence: CSASRTSGIKSSNEQFF. As DNA, the CDR3 is TGCAGTGCTAGTCGTACTAGCGGGATTAAGTCGTCGAATGAGCAGTTCTTC.

The chain is built from TRBV6-5 and TRBJ2-2; TRBD2 might be the D (5 bases). The CDR3 sequence is 15 residues long. V was trimmed by 5 bases and J by 2 bases, leaving 12 bases between them. CDR1 MNHEY and CDR2 SVGAGI come from the germline V gene. CDR3 sequence reads: CASSRVAFNTGELFF. CDR3 DNA: TGTGCCAGCAGTCGCGTAGCGTTTAACACCGGGGAGCTGTTTTTT.

This clone was counted a single time. The V gene is TRBV5-4, the J gene TRBJ1-1; 9 bases are a match to TRBD1. V gave up 3 bases and J gave up 12 bases; unmatched junction bases: 12. CDR3 length equals 14 residues. The germline V gene encodes CDR1 SGHNT and CDR2 YYREEE (reference sequence). CDR3: CASSSPTGGAEPFF. For the CDR3, the DNA is TGTGCCAGCAGCTCCCCCACAGGGGGCGCGGAACCTTTCTTT.

CDR3 DNA sequence: TGTGCCAGCAGCTCTGACAGGGTCGATGGCTACACCTTC. Amino acids: CASSSDRVDGYTF. The V call is TRBV7-2, the J call TRBJ1-2; 7 bases line up with TRBD1. The trim removed 4 bases at V and 6 bases at J, leaving 5 bases unmatched. The CDR3 consists of 13 residues. Germline V gene lookup returns CDR1 SGHTA and CDR2 FQGNSA.